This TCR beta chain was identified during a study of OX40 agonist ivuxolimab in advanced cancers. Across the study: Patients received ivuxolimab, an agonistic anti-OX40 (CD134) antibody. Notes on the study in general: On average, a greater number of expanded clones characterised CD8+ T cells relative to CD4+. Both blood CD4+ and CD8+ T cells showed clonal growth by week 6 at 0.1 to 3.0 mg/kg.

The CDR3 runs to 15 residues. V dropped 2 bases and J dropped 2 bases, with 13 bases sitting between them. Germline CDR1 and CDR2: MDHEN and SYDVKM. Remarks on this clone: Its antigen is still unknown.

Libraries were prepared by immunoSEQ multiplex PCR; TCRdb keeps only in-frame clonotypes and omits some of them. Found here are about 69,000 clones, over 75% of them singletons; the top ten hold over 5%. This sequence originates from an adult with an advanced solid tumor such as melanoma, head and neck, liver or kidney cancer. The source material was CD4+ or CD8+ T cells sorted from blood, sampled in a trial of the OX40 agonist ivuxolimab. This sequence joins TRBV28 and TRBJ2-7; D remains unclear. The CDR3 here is CASSLEVSVAYEQYF. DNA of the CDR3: TGTGCCAGCAGTTTAGAGGTCTCAGTAGCCTACGAGCAGTACTTC.